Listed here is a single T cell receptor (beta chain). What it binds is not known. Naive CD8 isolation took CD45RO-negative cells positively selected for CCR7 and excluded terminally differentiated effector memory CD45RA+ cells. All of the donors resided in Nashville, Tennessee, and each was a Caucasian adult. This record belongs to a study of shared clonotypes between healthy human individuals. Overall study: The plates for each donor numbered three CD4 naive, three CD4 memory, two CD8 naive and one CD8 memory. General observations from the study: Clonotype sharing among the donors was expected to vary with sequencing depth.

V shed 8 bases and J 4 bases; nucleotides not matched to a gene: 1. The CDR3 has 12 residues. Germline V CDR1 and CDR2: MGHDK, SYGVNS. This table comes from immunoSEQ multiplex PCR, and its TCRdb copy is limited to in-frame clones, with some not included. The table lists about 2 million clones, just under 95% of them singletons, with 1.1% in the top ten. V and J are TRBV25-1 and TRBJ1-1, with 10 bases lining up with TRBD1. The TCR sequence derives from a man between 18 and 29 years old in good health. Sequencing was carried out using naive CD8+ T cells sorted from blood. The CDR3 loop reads CASRTGGTEAFF. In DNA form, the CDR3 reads TGTGCCAGCCGGACAGGGGGCACTGAAGCTTTCTTT.